Following are 26 T cell receptor beta chains from one sample sequenced in a study of identifying expanded T cells in peripheral blood (dated by TCRdb to 2018 to 2020). Library method: the immunoSEQ multiplex PCR assay. Drawn from immuneACCESS, this table holds only the in-frame rearrangements with V and J called that TCRdb kept. Clones are partly lost; checked studies trace under half to an unresolved V gene and leave the rest unexplained. Within this sample are roughly 82,000 clones, with 84% of them counted one time only. Of the sample, 15% to 20% falls within the top ten clones. Sequences were obtained from blood. The receptors stem from a person aged 18-70 years in good health.

The rearrangement links TRBV29-1 to TRBJ2-5; TRBD2 aligns across 9 bases. Germline values: CDR1 SQVTM, CDR2 ANQGSEA. Trimming cost V 4 bases and J 5 bases; bases outside gene matches: 14. This CDR3 region has 16 residues. The CDR3 reads CSVGGSREGSGETQYF. The CDR3 DNA reads as TGCAGCGTTGGTGGTTCGCGGGAGGGCTCGGGGGAGACCCAGTACTTC.

This clone was counted only a few times. This chain uses TRBV5-4 with TRBJ2-1, with 11 bases matching TRBD2. There are 16 residues in the CDR3. Germline V lookup: CDR1 SGHNT, CDR2 YYREEE (reference sequence). J lost 5 bases, V lost 0 bases, and 4 bases had no gene match. CDR3 sequence reads: CASSLVAGGYHNEQFF. CDR3 nucleotide sequence: TGTGCCAGCAGCTTGGTAGCGGGAGGGTACCACAATGAGCAGTTCTTC.

The chain joins TRBV6-1 to TRBJ1-5; 9 bases match TRBD1. The germline V gene encodes CDR1 MNHNS and CDR2 SASEGT. V shed 4 bases and J 3 bases; nucleotides not matched to a gene: 4. The CDR3 is 15 residues long. In nucleotides, the CDR3 is TGTGCCAGCAGTGCACAGGGGGCTAACAATCAGCCCCAGCATTTT. Its protein product is CASSAQGANNQPQHF.

The chain recombines TRBV7-2 with TRBJ2-7, with 15 positions matching TRBD2. The trim removed 4 bases at V and 11 bases at J, leaving 6 bases unmatched. CDR3 length: 14 amino acids. From germline, CDR1 is SGHTA and CDR2 FQGNSA. CDR3 DNA: TGTGCCAGCAGCTCCGGACTAGCGGGAGGGCCGGAGTACTTC. This codes for CASSSGLAGGPEYF.

The rearrangement joins TRBV7-2 to TRBJ1-2; no clear D gene. CDR1 and CDR2 from the germline V gene are SGHTA and FQGNSA. CDR3 size: 15 residues. V gave up 0 bases and J gave up 4 bases, with 12 bases separating them. The CDR3 here is CASSLAGTALYGYTF. The CDR3 nucleotides are TGTGCCAGCAGCTTAGCTGGAACAGCTCTCTATGGCTACACCTTC.

This clone was observed once. J is TRBJ1-2 and V is TRBV7-8; D ambiguous. The CDR3 loop spans 16 amino acids. V was pared by 6 bases and J by 6 bases, with 23 bases between. Germline V CDR1 and CDR2: SGHVS, FQNEAQ. The CDR3 DNA sequence: TGTGCCAGCAGACCGTTGGCAGGTCAGCCCCCAGATGGCTACACCTTC. As protein: CASRPLAGQPPDGYTF.

This clone came up a few times. The chain combines TRBV28 with TRBJ1-1; D is perhaps TRBD1 (5 bases). The CDR3 runs to 16 residues. CDR1 is MDHEN, CDR2 SYDVKM, per germline. Deletions cut 2 bases from V and 6 bases from J, with 19 bases between. Here the CDR3 DNA reads TGTGCCAGCAGTTTAAATGGGGCTGACTGGGATCCTGAAGCTTTCTTT. Its translation: CASSLNGADWDPEAFF.

V gene TRBV6-6 combines with J gene TRBJ1-4, with 7 bases lining up with TRBD1. CDR1 is MNHNY, CDR2 SVGAGI, per germline (reference sequence). Trimming at V came to 8 bases and at J to 8 bases, leaving 8 bases not matched to a gene. The CDR3 is 13 residues long. CDR3 coding DNA: TGTGCCAGCGGACCCGGGACAGCCGAAAAACTGTTTTTT. Encoded protein: CASGPGTAEKLFF.

The chain combines TRBV5-6 with TRBJ2-7; perhaps D is TRBD1 or TRBD2 (5 bases each). The CDR3 covers 18 residues. CDR1 is SGHDT and CDR2 is YYEEEE in the germline V gene. The V end lost 1 base, the J end lost 0 bases, and 20 bases lay between the germline ends. CDR3 in DNA: TGTGCCAGCAGCTTGTTCGGGACGGCCGATCACCACTCCTACGAGCAGTACTTC. Translated, it gives CASSLFGTADHHSYEQYF.

This chain links TRBV2 with TRBJ1-1; D unclear. V lost 3 bases and J 0 bases, leaving 5 bases between the germline ends. The germline gives CDR1 SNHLY, CDR2 FYNNEI. This CDR3 is built from 13 residues. This CDR3 is CASSDQMNTEAFF. The CDR3 DNA is TGTGCCAGCAGTGACCAGATGAACACTGAAGCTTTCTTT.

The rearrangement joins TRBV29-1 to TRBJ2-7, with D possibly TRBD1 on 6 matching bases. Germline V CDR1 and CDR2: SQVTM, ANQGSEA. V was shortened by 4 bases and J by 2 bases, with 12 bases between the two germline ends. This CDR3 has 13 residues. Here the CDR3 DNA reads TGCAGCGTTGGGTGGGACATAACCTACGAGCAGTACTTC. It is translated as CSVGWDITYEQYF.

This clone occurred a few times. The chain is built from TRBV4-2 and TRBJ2-1, with 12 bases matching TRBD2. V shed 6 bases and J 7 bases; nucleotides not matched to a gene: 7. Germline V gene sequence: CDR1 LGHNA, CDR2 YNFKEQ. The CDR3 is made up of 15 amino acids. Here the CDR3 reads CASSRLAGASNEQFF. CDR3 coding DNA: TGTGCCAGCAGTAGACTAGCGGGGGCCTCTAATGAGCAGTTCTTC.

CDR3 nucleotides: TGCGCCAGCAGCCAAGGGAACAGGGGAAACACCGGGGAGCTGTTTTTT. It codes for CASSQGNRGNTGELFF. The chain links TRBV4-3 to TRBJ2-2; 7 positions agree with TRBD1. V gave up 1 base and J gave up 2 bases; unmatched junction bases: 4. The CDR3 contains 16 residues. The germline V gene encodes CDR1 LGHNA and CDR2 YSLEER.

This chain joins TRBV25-1 and TRBJ2-1; 12 positions agree with TRBD2. The CDR3 totals 13 residues. The germline CDR1 and CDR2 sequences are MGHDK and SYGVNS. V shed 4 bases, J shed 10 bases, and the junction held 2 bases outside the gene matches. This CDR3 reads CASSGLAGEEQFF. CDR3 sequence (DNA): TGTGCCAGCAGTGGACTAGCGGGAGAAGAGCAGTTCTTC.

The chain joins TRBV6-9 to TRBJ1-2; 7 bases fit TRBD1. CDR3 length equals 15 residues. CDR1 MNHGY and CDR2 SVAAGI come from the germline V gene. V gave up 3 bases and J gave up 2 bases; unmatched junction bases: 6. DNA for the CDR3: TGTGCCAGCAGTTACTCCCCGGGACAGAACTATGGCTACACCTTC. Its translation is CASSYSPGQNYGYTF.

This clone was detected only once. J is TRBJ2-2 and V is TRBV9, with unresolved D. Per the germline V gene, CDR1 is SGDLS and CDR2 is YYNGEE. The V gene lost 0 bases and the J gene lost 4 bases, with 7 bases spanning the gap. The CDR3 covers 14 residues. The CDR3 sequence is CASSVASSTGELFF. The CDR3 nucleotides read TGTGCCAGCAGCGTAGCCAGTAGCACCGGGGAGCTGTTTTTT.

The chain is built from TRBV4-2 and TRBJ2-3; D may be TRBD2 (5 bases). The germline gives CDR1 LGHNA, CDR2 YNFKEQ. CDR3 length: 16 residues. The germline V and J ends were trimmed by 1 base and 1 base, with 12 bases remaining between them. The chain's CDR3 is CASSQAYRGGTDTQYF. In DNA form, the CDR3 reads TGTGCCAGCAGCCAAGCTTATCGGGGAGGCACAGATACGCAGTATTTT.

J is TRBJ2-1 and V is TRBV7-3, with D unclear. Per the germline V gene, CDR1 is SGHTA and CDR2 is FQGTGA. This CDR3 has 10 residues. Trimming removed 7 bases at V and 14 bases at J, with 12 bases between. In DNA, the CDR3 is TGTGCCAGCATGAGGAATGGGAAGTTCTTC. Encoded protein: CASMRNGKFF.

The chain carries TRBV28 and TRBJ1-5, with a possible D match to TRBD1 (6 bases). The ends were cut back, 6 bases at V and 4 bases at J, with 13 bases in the middle. Germline V gene sequence: CDR1 MDHEN, CDR2 SYDVKM. The CDR3 loop spans 14 amino acids. CDR3 in amino acids: CASSPGTPNQPQHF. DNA of the CDR3: TGTGCCAGCAGCCCCGGGACACCGAATCAGCCCCAGCATTTT. The full variable domain, completed using reference TRBV28 and TRBJ1-5, is DVKVTQSSRYLVKRTGEKVFLECVQDMDHENMFWYRQDPGLGLRLIYFSYDVKMKEKGDIPEGYSVSREKKERFSLILESASTNQTSMYLCASSPGTPNQPQHFGDGTRLSIL.

The gene calls are TRBV5-1 and TRBJ2-7; TRBD2 matches 9 bases. J gave up 3 bases and V 3 bases, and 13 bases lay outside the gene matches. This CDR3 is 17 amino acids long. Germline CDR1 is SGHRS and CDR2 is YFSETQ. The CDR3 is CASSSRREGANYYEQYF. The CDR3, as DNA: TGCGCCAGCAGCTCCCGGCGGGAGGGTGCCAACTACTACGAGCAGTACTTC.

The chain recombines TRBV4-2 with TRBJ2-1, with TRBD2 identical over 8 bases. Germline CDR1 reads LGHNA; CDR2 reads YNFKEQ. V lost 0 bases, J lost 8 bases, and 9 bases stayed unmatched. The CDR3 is 16 residues long. The CDR3 spells CASSQDGGLVEYEQFF. Here the CDR3 DNA reads TGTGCCAGCAGCCAAGATGGGGGACTAGTCGAATATGAGCAGTTCTTC.

V usage is TRBV11-1 and J usage is TRBJ2-5; tentatively, D is TRBD1 (5 bases). From germline, CDR1 is SGHAT and CDR2 FQDESV (reference sequence). Between the trimmed V and J ends, which lost 5 bases and 1 base, there was a span of 8 bases. This CDR3 is 13 amino acids long. CDR3 amino acids: CASSAGIQETQYF. The CDR3 nucleotides read TGTGCCAGCAGCGCAGGGATCCAAGAGACCCAGTACTTC.

V gene TRBV9 combines with J gene TRBJ1-1; D remains unclear. CDR3 length: 14 residues. From germline, CDR1 is SGDLS and CDR2 YYNGEE. V lost 1 base to trimming and J lost 3 bases, with 10 bases between them. The CDR3 loop is CASSVRGSDTEAFF. The CDR3, as DNA: TGTGCCAGCAGCGTACGGGGATCGGACACTGAAGCTTTCTTT.

With respect to this clone: Additional DNA sequences in this sample encode the identical CDR3. The V and J genes are TRBV2 and TRBJ2-1, with 13 bases that match TRBD2. After removal of 6 bases from V and 8 bases from J, the junction contained 4 bases not matched to a gene. Germline CDR1 SNHLY, CDR2 FYNNEI. The CDR3 runs 14 residues. CDR3 region: CASRGLAGRDEQFF. Written as DNA, the CDR3 is TGTGCCAGCAGGGGACTAGCGGGGCGGGATGAGCAGTTCTTC.

The chain combines TRBV6-4 with TRBJ2-3, with D possibly matching TRBD2 (5 bases). The CDR3 consists of 15 residues. Germline V gene sequence: CDR1 MRHNA, CDR2 SNTAGT. The V end was cut by 4 bases, the J end by 1 base, with 12 bases between. The CDR3 coding sequence is TGTGCCAGCAGTGTCGGCGGGTCCCGCACAGATACGCAGTATTTT. This sequence encodes CASSVGGSRTDTQYF.

This rearrangement joins TRBV7-3 to TRBJ2-3, with 9 nucleotides matching TRBD2. V dropped 2 bases and J dropped 4; count of bases not matched to a gene: 4. Germline V gives CDR1 SGHTA, CDR2 FQGTGA. This CDR3 region has 15 residues. CDR3 amino acids: CASSLVGTSPDTQYF. The CDR3 DNA sequence: TGTGCCAGCAGCTTAGTGGGGACTAGCCCAGATACGCAGTATTTT.